One T cell receptor (beta chain) is described in this entry. What it binds is unknown. These data belong to a study of CD8+CD57+ T cells in acquired aplastic anemia. Overall study: An average of roughly 2.9 ug of DNA was obtained from sorted CD4+ and CD8+ cells.

Study-level results: Patients did not significantly differ from controls in CD8+ Simpson's diversity. Researchers report that twenty-nine CD8+ CDR3 sequences appeared in both patients and controls.

Profiling of TCR beta VDJ combinations and CDR3 sequences used genomic DNA as template. TCRdb used MiXCR to reprocess the reads, holding one entry per CDR3 protein. The repertoire holds about 290,000 distinct CDR3 sequences, 50% to 65% seen once, with under 1.5% in the top ten. CDR3 length equals 12 residues. Germline V gene sequence: CDR1 SGHDT, CDR2 YYEEEE. Trimming cost V 0 bases and J 11 bases, with 11 bases left between them. It was patients with CD8+CD57+ cell expansion by flow cytometry who were chosen for sequencing. Patients uniformly had severe acquired aplastic anemia. The chain combines TRBV5-6 with TRBJ1-1; no definite D call. Sequencing input: sorted CD4+, CD8+, or CD8+CD57+ T cells (not recorded which) from PBMCs. The source is a human donor with aplastic anemia. CDR3 sequence (DNA): TGTGCCAGCAGCTTGGCGTATGGTTCGGCTTTCTTT. Translation gives CASSLAYGSAFF.